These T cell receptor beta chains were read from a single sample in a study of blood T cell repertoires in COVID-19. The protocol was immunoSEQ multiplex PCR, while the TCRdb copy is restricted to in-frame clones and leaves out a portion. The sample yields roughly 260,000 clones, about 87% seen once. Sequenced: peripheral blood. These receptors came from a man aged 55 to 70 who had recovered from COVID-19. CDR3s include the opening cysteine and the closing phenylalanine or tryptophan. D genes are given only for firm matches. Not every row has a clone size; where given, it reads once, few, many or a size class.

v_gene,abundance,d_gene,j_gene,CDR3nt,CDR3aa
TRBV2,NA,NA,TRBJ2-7,TGTGCCAGCAGTGAAAGTCGCGGGGCGCGCTACGAGCAGTACTTC,CASSESRGARYEQYF
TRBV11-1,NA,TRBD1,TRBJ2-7,TGTGCCAGCAGCCTAGGACAGGGTTTCGAGCAGTACTTC,CASSLGQGFEQYF
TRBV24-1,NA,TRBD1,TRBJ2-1,TGTGCCACCAGTGACCAGACAGGGGCCTCCTACAATGAGCAGTTCTTC,CATSDQTGASYNEQFF
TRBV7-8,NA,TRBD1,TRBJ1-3,TGTGCCAGCAGCTTTAACAGGGGGTCTGGAAACACCATATATTTT,CASSFNRGSGNTIYF
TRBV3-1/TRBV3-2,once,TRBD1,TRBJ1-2,TGTGCCAGCAGCCAAGACCTCTGGCCAGGGGGCGGCTATGGCTACACCTTC,CASSQDLWPGGGYGYTF
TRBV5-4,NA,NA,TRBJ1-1,TGTGCCAGCAGCACCACAGGGAACACTGAAGCTTTCTTT,CASSTTGNTEAFF
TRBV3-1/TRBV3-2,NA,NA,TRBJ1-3,TGTGCCAGCAGCGACAGACCCTCTGGAAACACCATATATTTT,CASSDRPSGNTIYF
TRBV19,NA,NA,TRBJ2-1,TGTGCCAGTAGCCCGGGGATTACCTACAATGAGCAGTTCTTC,CASSPGITYNEQFF
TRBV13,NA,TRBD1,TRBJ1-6,TGTGCCAGCAGCTCCCGACAGGGGGCTGGGAATTCACCCCTCCACTTT,CASSSRQGAGNSPLHF
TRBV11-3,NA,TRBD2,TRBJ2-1,TGTGCCAGCAGCGCGAAAACCGGGACTAGCGGGGGATACAATGAGCAGTTCTTC,CASSAKTGTSGGYNEQFF
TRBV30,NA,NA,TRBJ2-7,TGTGCCTGGAGTGTCTCAGGGCTCGAGCAGTACTTC,CAWSVSGLEQYF
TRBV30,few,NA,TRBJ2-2,TGTGCCTGGAAACCCACGGACAGAAGAGCCGGGGAGCTGTTTTTT,CAWKPTDRRAGELFF
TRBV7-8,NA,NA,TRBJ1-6,TGTGCCAGCAGCCTCCCACGGAGCTCCTATAATTCACCCCTCCACTTT,CASSLPRSSYNSPLHF
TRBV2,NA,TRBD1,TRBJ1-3,TGTGCCAGCAGTGAACAGGGGGCAGGTGGAAACACCATATATTTT,CASSEQGAGGNTIYF
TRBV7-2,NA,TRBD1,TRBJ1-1,TGTGCCAGCAGCCCGATGACCGGCAGGGGGATCGCTGAAGCTTTCTTT,CASSPMTGRGIAEAFF
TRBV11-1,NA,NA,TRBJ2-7,TGTGCCAGCAGCTCAGCACGGGGAAGCTCCTCGATGCAGTACTTC,CASSSARGSSSMQYF
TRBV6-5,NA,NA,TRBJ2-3,TGTGCCAGCAGTCGCGAAAAAAATACGCAGTATTTT,CASSREKNTQYF
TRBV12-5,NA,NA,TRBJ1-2,TGTGCTAGTGGTTTGGGGACAACCTATGGCTACACCTTC,CASGLGTTYGYTF
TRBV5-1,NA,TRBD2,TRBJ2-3,TGCGCCAGCAGCTTGACTAGCGGGGGGGCGAATACGCAGTATTTT,CASSLTSGGANTQYF
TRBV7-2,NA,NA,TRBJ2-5,TGTGCCAGCAGCTTAGAAGTCGGGCTAGCGGAGACCCAGTACTTC,CASSLEVGLAETQYF
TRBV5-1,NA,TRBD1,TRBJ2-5,TGCGCCAGCAGCTACCGGGACAGGGGTCCCGAAGAGACCCAGTACTTC,CASSYRDRGPEETQYF
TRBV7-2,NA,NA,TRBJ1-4,TGTGCCAGCAGCTTAGCAGCGAGGGATGATGAAAAACTGTTTTTT,CASSLAARDDEKLFF
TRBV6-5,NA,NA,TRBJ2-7,TGTGCCAGCAGTTATGCAGGCAACCGCAAGTACGAGCAGTACTTC,CASSYAGNRKYEQYF
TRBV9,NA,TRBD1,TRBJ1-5,TGTGCCAGCAGGACAGGGTATAGCAATCAGCCCCAGCATTTT,CASRTGYSNQPQHF
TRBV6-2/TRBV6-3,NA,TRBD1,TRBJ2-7,TGTGCCAGCAGTACGGGGACAGGGAATGCCTACGAGCAGTACTTC,CASSTGTGNAYEQYF
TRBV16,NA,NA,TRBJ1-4,TGTGCCAGCAGCCAATCGCAAGGGGCGAGAGAAAAACTGTTTTTT,CASSQSQGAREKLFF
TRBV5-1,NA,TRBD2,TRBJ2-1,TGCGCCAGCAGCCCCCGGACTAGCGGGGGGGCCTCCTACAATGAGCAGTTCTTC,CASSPRTSGGASYNEQFF
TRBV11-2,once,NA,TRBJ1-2,TGTGCCAGCAGCTTAGGATCGGGGAATGGCTACACCTTC,CASSLGSGNGYTF
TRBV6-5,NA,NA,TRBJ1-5,TGTGCCAGCAGTTCGATGGGAGCCACATATCAGCCCCAGCATTTT,CASSSMGATYQPQHF
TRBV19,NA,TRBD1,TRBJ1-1,TGTGCCAGTTCTGTAGACAGGGGTCTCGATGCTTTCTTT,CASSVDRGLDAFF
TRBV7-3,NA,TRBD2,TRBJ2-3,TGTGCCAGCAGCTTAGGGACTAGCGGCACAGATACGCAGTATTTT,CASSLGTSGTDTQYF
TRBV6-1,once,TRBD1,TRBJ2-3,TGTGCCAGCAGTGGAGCGACAGGGATGTTCTACACAGATACGCAGTATTTT,CASSGATGMFYTDTQYF
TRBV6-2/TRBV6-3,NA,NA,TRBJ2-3,TGTGCCAGCAGTTACTCCTTCGGTGGGACTAGCACAGATACGCAGTATTTT,CASSYSFGGTSTDTQYF
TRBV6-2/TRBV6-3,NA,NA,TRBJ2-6,TGTGCCAGCAGTTACTCGAGTGGGGGGTCTCTTGGGGCCAACGTCCTGACTTTC,CASSYSSGGSLGANVLTF
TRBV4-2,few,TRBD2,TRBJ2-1,TGTGCCAGCAGCCAGCCGGGACTAGCCCCGAATGAGCAGTTCTTC,CASSQPGLAPNEQFF
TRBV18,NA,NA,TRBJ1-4,TGTGCCAGCTCACCACCTTCGGGGGTGGTTAATGAAAAACTGTTTTTT,CASSPPSGVVNEKLFF
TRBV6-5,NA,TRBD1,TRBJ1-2,TGTGCCAGCAGTCGGGACAGGCGGTATGGCTACACCTTC,CASSRDRRYGYTF
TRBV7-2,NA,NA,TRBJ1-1,TGTGCCAGCAGCTTTCAGGGACAAGGGAACACTGAAGCTTTCTTT,CASSFQGQGNTEAFF
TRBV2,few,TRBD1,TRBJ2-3,TGTGCCAGCAGGACAGGGACAGTCAGCCCAGATACGCAGTATTTT,CASRTGTVSPDTQYF
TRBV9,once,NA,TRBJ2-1,TGTGCCAGCAGTGCTAGCTACAATGAGCAGTTCTTC,CASSASYNEQFF
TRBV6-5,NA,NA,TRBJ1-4,TGTGCCAGCAGTTACGGGTCACAGTTGGAAAAACTGTTTTTT,CASSYGSQLEKLFF
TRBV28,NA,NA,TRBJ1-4,TGTGCCAGCAGTTTAACGGGGGGCTGGAAACTGTTTTTT,CASSLTGGWKLFF
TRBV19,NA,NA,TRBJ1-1,TGTGCCAGTAGTATCGGGGCAGGGAGGGGAATGAACACTGAAGCTTTCTTT,CASSIGAGRGMNTEAFF
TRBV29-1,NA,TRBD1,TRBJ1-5,TGCAGCGTTGGATCAGGGGGTAGCAATCAGCCCCAGCATTTT,CSVGSGGSNQPQHF
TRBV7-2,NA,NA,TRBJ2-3,TGTGCCAGCAGCACCAGGGGTAGCACAGATACGCAGTATTTT,CASSTRGSTDTQYF
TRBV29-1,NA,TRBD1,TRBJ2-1,TGCAGCGTAGACAGGGTAGCCATCTACAATGAGCAGTTCTTC,CSVDRVAIYNEQFF
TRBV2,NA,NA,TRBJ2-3,TGTGCCAGCAGTGACAGCGCCGTAAGCACAGATACGCAGTATTTT,CASSDSAVSTDTQYF
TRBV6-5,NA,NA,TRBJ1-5,TGTGCCAGCAGGCGGACATTTAGCAATCAGCCCCAGCATTTT,CASRRTFSNQPQHF
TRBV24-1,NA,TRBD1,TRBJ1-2,TGTGCCACCAGTTCTCCCGGGACAGGGGACTATGGCTACACCTTC,CATSSPGTGDYGYTF
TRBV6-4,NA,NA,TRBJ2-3,TGTGCCAGCAGCACGACTAGTTCCACAGATACGCAGTATTTT,CASSTTSSTDTQYF
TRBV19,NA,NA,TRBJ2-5,TGTGCCAGTAGCGACCAGGGGTTAGAGACCCAGTACTTC,CASSDQGLETQYF
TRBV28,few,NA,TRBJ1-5,TGTGCCAGCAGGTCTTCTAATAGCAATCAGCCCCAGCATTTT,CASRSSNSNQPQHF
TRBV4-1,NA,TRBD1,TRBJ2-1,TGCGCCAGCAGCCCACGGGACAGGGGTCACAATGAGCAGTTCTTC,CASSPRDRGHNEQFF
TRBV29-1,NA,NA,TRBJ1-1,TGCAGCGTTGAAAACAGACAAAACACTGAAGCTTTCTTT,CSVENRQNTEAFF
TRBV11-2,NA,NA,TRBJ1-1,TGTGCCAGCAGCTTAGAAAGGGGGGAAGCTTTCTTT,CASSLERGEAFF
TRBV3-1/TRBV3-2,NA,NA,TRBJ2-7,TGTGCCAGCAGCCCCCTCGGAGACCCCTACGAGCAGTACTTC,CASSPLGDPYEQYF
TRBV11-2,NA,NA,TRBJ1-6,TGTGCCAGCAGAACCGGGACAATGATTTGGGGCTATAATTCACCCCTCCACTTT,CASRTGTMIWGYNSPLHF
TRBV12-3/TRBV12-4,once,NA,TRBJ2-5,TGTGCCAGCAGACTCGGACAGCAAGAGACCCAGTACTTC,CASRLGQQETQYF